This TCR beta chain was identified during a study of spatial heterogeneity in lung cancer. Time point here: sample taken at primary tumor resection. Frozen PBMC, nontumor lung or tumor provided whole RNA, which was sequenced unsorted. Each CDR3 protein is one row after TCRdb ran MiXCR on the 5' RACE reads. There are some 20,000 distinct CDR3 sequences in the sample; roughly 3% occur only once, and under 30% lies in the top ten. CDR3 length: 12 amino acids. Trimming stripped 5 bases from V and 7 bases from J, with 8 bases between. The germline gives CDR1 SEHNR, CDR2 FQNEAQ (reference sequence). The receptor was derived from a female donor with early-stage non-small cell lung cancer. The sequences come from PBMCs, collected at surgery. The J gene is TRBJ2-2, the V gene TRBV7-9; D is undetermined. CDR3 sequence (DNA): TGTGCCAGCAGCCCGTTAGGCGGGGAGCTGTTTTTT. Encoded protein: CASSPLGGELFF.